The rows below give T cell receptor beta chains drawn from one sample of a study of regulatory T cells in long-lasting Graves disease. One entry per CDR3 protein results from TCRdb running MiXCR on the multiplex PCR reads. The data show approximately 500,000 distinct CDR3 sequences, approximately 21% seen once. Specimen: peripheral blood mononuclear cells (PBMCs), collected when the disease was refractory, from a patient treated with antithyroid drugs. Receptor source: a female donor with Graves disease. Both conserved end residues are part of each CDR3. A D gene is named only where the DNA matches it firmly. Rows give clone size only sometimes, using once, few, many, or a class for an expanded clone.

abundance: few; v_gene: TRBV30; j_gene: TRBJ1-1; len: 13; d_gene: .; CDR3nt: TGTGCCTGGAGCCTACCGGCCAACACTGAAGCTTTCTTT; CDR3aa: CAWSLPANTEAFF
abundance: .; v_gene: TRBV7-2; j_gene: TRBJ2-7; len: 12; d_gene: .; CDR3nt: TGTGCCAGCAGCTCGCCGGGGGACGAGCAGTACTTC; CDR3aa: CASSSPGDEQYF
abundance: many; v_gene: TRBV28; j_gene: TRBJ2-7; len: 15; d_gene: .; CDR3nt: TGTGCCAGCAGTTTACTTTCTCAGTCCAGCTACGAGCAGTACTTC; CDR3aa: CASSLLSQSSYEQYF
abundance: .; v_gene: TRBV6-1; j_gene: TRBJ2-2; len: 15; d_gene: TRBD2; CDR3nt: TGTGCCAGCAGTCTCGGGACTAGTTTCCCCGGGGAGCTGTTTTTT; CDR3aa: CASSLGTSFPGELFF
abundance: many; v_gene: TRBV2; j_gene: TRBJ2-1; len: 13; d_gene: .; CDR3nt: TGTGCCAGCAGTGTCAACAGAAACAATGAGCAGTTCTTC; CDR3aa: CASSVNRNNEQFF
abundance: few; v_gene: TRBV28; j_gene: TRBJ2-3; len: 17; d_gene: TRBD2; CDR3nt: TGTGCCAGCAGCAAATCCAAACTAGCGCTAGGGCGTGATACGCAGTATTTT; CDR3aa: CASSKSKLALGRDTQYF
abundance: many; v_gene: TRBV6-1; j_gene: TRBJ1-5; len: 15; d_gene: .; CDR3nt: TGTGCCAGCAGTGAACGGGGGACGCCGGATCAGCCCCAGCATTTT; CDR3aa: CASSERGTPDQPQHF
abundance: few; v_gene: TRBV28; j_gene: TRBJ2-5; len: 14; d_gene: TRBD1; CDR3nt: TGTGCCAGCAACCCACAGGGGGCATCGGAGACCCAGTACTTC; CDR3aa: CASNPQGASETQYF
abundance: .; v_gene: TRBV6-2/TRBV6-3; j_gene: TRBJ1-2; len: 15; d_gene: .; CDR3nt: TGTGCCAGCAGTTACCCCCAAGACAGTAACTATGGCTACACCTTC; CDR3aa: CASSYPQDSNYGYTF
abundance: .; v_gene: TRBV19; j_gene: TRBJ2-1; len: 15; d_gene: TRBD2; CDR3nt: TGTGCCAGTAGTATAGCTGCTAGCGGGGGGAATGAGCAGTTCTTC; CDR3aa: CASSIAASGGNEQFF
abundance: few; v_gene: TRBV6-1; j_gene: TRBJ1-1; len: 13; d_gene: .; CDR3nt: TGTGCCAGCAGTGAATGGGGAAACACTGAAGCTTTCTTT; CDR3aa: CASSEWGNTEAFF
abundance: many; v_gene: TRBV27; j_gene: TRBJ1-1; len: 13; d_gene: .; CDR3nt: TGTGCCAGCAGTCTACCTATGAGCACTGAAGCTTTCTTT; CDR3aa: CASSLPMSTEAFF
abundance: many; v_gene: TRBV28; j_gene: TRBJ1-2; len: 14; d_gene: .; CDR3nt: TGTGCCAGCAGTTTACCCCCAGAGACCTATGGCTACACCTTC; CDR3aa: CASSLPPETYGYTF
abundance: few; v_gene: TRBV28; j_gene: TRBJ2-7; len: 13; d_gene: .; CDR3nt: TGTGCCAGCAGTCCCCAAAACTATCACGAGCAGTACTTC; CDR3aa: CASSPQNYHEQYF
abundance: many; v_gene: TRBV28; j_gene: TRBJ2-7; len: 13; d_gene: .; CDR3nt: TGTGCCAGCAGCTCCCCTAATACCTACGAGCAGTACTTC; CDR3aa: CASSSPNTYEQYF
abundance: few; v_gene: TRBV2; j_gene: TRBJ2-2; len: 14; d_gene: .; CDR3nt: TGTGCCAGCAGTGAAATAGGAAGCGGCGGGGAGCTGTTTTTT; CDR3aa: CASSEIGSGGELFF
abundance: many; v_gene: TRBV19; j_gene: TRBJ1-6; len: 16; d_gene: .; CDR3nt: TGTGCCAGTAGTCCTCGCATGGCAGCCTATAATTCACCCCTCCACTTT; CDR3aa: CASSPRMAAYNSPLHF
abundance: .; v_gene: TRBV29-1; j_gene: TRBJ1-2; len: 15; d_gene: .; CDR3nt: TGCAGCGTAGTACAGGGTGCATCGACTAACTATGGCTACACCTTC; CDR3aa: CSVVQGASTNYGYTF
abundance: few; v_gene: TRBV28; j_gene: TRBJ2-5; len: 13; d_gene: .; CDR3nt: TGTGCCAGCACCAGCACGGTCCAAGAGACCCAGTACTTC; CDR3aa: CASTSTVQETQYF
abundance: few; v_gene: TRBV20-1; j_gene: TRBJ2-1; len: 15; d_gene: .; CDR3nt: TGCAGTGCTAGCTCAGGGGCGAGCTCCTACAATGAGCAGTTCTTC; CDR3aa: CSASSGASSYNEQFF
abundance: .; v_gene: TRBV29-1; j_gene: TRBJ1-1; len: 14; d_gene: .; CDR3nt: TGCAGCGTTGAAATGCAAGGAATGAACACTGAAGCTTTCTTT; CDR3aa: CSVEMQGMNTEAFF
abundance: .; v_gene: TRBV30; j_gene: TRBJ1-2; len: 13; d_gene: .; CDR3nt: TGTGCCTGGAGTGTTGGTTGGGGTGGTGGCTACACCTTC; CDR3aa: CAWSVGWGGGYTF
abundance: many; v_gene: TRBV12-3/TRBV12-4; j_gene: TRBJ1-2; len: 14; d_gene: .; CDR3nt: TGTGCCAGCAGTTTCCCAGGGCGGAACTATGGCTACACCTTC; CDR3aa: CASSFPGRNYGYTF
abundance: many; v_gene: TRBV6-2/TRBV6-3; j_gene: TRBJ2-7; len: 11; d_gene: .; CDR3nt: TGTGCCAGCAGTTACATTCACGAGCAGTACTTC; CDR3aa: CASSYIHEQYF
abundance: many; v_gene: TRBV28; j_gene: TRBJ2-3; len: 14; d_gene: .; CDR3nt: TGTGCCAGCAGTTTCGGCGGGCTCACAGATACGCAGTATTTT; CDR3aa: CASSFGGLTDTQYF
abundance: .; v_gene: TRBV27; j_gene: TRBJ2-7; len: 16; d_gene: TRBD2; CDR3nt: TGTGCCAGCAGTTCGGCTAGCGGGAGAGAACTCTACGAGCAGTACTTC; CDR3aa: CASSSASGRELYEQYF
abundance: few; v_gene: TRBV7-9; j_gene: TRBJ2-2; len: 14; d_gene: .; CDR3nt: TGTGCCAGCAGCGGGGACCAACGCACCGGGGAGCTGTTTTTT; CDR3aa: CASSGDQRTGELFF
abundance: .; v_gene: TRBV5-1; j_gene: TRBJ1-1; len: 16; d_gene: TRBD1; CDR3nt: TGCGCCAGCAGCTTGGTTACCAGGGGGCTTAATACTGAAGCTTTCTTT; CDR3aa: CASSLVTRGLNTEAFF
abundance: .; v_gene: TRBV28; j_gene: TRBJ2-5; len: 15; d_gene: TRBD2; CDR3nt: TGTGCCAGCAGTGATGGGACTAGCGTTCAAGAGACCCAGTACTTC; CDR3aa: CASSDGTSVQETQYF
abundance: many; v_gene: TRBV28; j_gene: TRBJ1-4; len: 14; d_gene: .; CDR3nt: TGTGCCAGCAGTCCGACAGGATTACATGAAAAACTGTTTTTT; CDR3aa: CASSPTGLHEKLFF
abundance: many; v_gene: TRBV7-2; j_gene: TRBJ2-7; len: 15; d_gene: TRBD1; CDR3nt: TGTGCCAGCAGCCCCCAGGACAGGTCACCCTACGAGCAGTACTTC; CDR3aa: CASSPQDRSPYEQYF
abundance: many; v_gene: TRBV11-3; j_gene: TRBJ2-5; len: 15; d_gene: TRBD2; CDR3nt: TGTGCCAGCAGCTTCCTGACTAGCGGGAAAGAGACCCAGTACTTC; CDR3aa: CASSFLTSGKETQYF
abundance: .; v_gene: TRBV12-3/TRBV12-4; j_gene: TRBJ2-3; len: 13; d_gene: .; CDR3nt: TGTGCCAGCAGTTTAGGGACGGGAGATACGCAGTATTTT; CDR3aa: CASSLGTGDTQYF
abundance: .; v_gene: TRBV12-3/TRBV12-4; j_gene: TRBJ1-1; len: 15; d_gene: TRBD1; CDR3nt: TGTGCCAGCAGTCTAGGGACAGGGGGCGTCACTGAAGCTTTCTTT; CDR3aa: CASSLGTGGVTEAFF
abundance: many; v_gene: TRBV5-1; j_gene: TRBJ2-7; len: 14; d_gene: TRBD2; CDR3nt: TGCGCCAGCAGCTCGGGAGGCAACTCCTACGAGCAGTACTTC; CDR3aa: CASSSGGNSYEQYF
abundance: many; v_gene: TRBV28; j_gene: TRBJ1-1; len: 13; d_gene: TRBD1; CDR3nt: TGTGCCAGCAGTTACAGGGGAGGAACTGAAGCTTTCTTT; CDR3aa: CASSYRGGTEAFF
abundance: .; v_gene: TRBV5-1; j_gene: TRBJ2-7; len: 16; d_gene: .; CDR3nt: TGCGCCAGCAGCTTGGGGGGGGCGCGGGGCTCCTACGAGCAGTACTTC; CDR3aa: CASSLGGARGSYEQYF
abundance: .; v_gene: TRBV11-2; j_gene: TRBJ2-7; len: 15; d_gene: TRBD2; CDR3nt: TGTGCCAGCAGCCCTGGACTAGCGGGGGGAAACGAGCAGTACTTC; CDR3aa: CASSPGLAGGNEQYF
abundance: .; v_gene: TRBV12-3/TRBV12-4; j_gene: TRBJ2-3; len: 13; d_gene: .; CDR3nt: TGTGCCAGCAGTTTAACCGAAGATGATACGCAGTATTTT; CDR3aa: CASSLTEDDTQYF
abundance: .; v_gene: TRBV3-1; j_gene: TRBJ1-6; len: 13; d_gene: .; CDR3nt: TGTGCCAGCAGCCAGTATTTGGGGCGTCCCCTCCACTTT; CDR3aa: CASSQYLGRPLHF
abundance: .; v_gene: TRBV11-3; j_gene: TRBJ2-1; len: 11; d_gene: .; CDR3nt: TGTGCCAGCAGTCTGCTCAATGAGCAGTTCTTC; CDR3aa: CASSLLNEQFF
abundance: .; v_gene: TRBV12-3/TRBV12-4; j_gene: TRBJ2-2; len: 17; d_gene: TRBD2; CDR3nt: TGTGCCAGCAGGAAGTACGGACTAGCGGGGAACACCGGGGAGCTGTTTTTT; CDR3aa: CASRKYGLAGNTGELFF
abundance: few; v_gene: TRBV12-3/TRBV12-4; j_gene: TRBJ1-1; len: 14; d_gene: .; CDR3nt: TGTGCCAGCAGTTCCCCAGGGTTGAGCACTGAAGCTTTCTTT; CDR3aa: CASSSPGLSTEAFF
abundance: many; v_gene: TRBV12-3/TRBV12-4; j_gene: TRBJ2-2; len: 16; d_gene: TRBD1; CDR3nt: TGTGCCAGCAGTCACCCCGGGACAGGGCGAACCGGGGAGCTGTTTTTT; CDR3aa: CASSHPGTGRTGELFF
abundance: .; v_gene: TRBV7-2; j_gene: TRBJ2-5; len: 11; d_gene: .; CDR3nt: TGTGCCAGCGGCTTATACGAGACCCAGTACTTC; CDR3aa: CASGLYETQYF
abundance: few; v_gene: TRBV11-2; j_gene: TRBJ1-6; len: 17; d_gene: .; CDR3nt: TGTGCCAGCAGCCCCTCTGCCGGCCCCACGGGTGGTTCACCCCTCCACTTT; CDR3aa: CASSPSAGPTGGSPLHF
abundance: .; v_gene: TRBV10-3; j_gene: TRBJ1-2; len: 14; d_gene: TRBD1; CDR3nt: TGTGCCATCAGCACATCTGGACAGGGGTCTGGCTACACCTTC; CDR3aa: CAISTSGQGSGYTF
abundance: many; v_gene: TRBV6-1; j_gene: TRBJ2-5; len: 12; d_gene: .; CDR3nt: TGTGCCAGCACTAACGGGGGAGAGACCCAGTACTTC; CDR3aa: CASTNGGETQYF
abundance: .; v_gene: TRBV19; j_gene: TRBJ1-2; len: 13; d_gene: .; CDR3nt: TGTGCCAGTAGGGGGAGCAGGGAGCATGGCTACACCTTC; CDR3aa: CASRGSREHGYTF
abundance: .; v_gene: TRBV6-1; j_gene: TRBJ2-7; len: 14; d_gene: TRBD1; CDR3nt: TGTGCCAGCAGCGGGACAGGGGACTACTACGAGCAGTACTTC; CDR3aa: CASSGTGDYYEQYF
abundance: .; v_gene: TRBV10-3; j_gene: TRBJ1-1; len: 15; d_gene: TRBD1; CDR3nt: TGTGCCATCAGTGACGGGGACAGGGGGCCCGCTGAAGCTTTCTTT; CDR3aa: CAISDGDRGPAEAFF
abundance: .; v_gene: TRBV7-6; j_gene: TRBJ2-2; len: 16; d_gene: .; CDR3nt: TGTGCCAGCAGCTCATATGGGGGCGGGAACACCGGGGAGCTGTTTTTT; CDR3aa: CASSSYGGGNTGELFF
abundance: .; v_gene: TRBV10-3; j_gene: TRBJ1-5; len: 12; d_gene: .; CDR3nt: TGTGCCATCAGTGAGGGGCGTCAGCCCCAGCATTTT; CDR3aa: CAISEGRQPQHF
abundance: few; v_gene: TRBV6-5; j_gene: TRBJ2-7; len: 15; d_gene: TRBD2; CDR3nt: TGTGCCAGCAGTTACTGGGGAGGGAGAGACTACGAGCAGTACTTC; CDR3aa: CASSYWGGRDYEQYF
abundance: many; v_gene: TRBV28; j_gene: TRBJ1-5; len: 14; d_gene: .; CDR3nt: TGTGCCAGCAGCCCGGGGGGGAGCAATCAGCCCCAGCATTTT; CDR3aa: CASSPGGSNQPQHF
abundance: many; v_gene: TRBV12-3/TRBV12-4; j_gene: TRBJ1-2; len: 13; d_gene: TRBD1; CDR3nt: TGTGCCAGCAGCCCGGGCGACAGGGACGGCTACACCTTC; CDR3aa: CASSPGDRDGYTF
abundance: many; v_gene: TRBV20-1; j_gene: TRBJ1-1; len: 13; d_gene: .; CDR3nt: TGCAGTGCCTCGAACCGGATGAACACTGAAGCTTTCTTT; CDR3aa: CSASNRMNTEAFF
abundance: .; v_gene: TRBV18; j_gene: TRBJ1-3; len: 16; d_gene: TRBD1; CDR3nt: TGTGCCAGCTCACTATTCGACAGGGGCGCTGGAAACACCATATATTTT; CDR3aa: CASSLFDRGAGNTIYF
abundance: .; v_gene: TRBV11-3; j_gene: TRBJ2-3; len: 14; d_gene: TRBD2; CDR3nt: TGTGCCAGCAGCCCCGGGAGGGGAACAGATACGCAGTATTTT; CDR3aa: CASSPGRGTDTQYF
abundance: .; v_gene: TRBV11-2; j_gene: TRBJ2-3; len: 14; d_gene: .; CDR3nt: TGTGCCAGCAGCTTAGCTTCTCCTCTCGATACGCAGTATTTT; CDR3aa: CASSLASPLDTQYF